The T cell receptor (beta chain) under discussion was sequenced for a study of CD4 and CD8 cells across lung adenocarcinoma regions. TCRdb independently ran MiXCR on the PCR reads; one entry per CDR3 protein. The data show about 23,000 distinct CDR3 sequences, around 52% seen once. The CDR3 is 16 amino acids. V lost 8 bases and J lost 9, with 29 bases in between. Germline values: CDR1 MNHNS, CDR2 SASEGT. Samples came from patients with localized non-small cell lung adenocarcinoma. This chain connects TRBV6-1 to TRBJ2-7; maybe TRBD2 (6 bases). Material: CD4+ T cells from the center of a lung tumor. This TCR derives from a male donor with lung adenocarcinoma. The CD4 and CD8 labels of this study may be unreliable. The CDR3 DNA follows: TGTGCCAGCCGCGTCCTAGCGCTGGGAGCCACAGACACGCAGTACTTC. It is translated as CASRVLALGATDTQYF.